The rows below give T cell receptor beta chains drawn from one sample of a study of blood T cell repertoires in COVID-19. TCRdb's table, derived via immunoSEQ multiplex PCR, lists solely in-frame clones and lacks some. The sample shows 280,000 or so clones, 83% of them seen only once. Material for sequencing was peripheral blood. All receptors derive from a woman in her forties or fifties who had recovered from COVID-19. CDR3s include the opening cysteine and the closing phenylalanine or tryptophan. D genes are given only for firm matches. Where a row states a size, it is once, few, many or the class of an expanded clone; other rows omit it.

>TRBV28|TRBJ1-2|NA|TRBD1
CASSLQGVYGYTF
TGTGCCAGCAGTTTGCAGGGGGTTTATGGCTACACCTTC
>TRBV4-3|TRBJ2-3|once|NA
CASSQDRGEHTQYF
TGCGCCAGCAGCCAAGATAGGGGTGAACATACGCAGTATTTT
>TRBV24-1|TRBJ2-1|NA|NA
CATSSSFYNEQFF
TGTGCCACCAGTTCTAGCTTCTACAATGAGCAGTTCTTC
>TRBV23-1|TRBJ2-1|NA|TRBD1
CASSQSLPGPPGQGPHNEQFF
TGCGCCAGCAGTCAATCGCTCCCCGGCCCCCCGGGACAGGGGCCCCACAATGAGCAGTTCTTC
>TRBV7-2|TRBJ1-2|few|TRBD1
CASSRQTGIAYGYTF
TGTGCCAGCAGCCGTCAGACAGGGATCGCCTATGGCTACACCTTC
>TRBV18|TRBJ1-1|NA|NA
CASSPGAGVLNTEAFF
TGTGCCAGCTCACCAGGGGCAGGGGTACTGAACACTGAAGCTTTCTTT
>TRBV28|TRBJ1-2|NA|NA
CASSLEGIRVYGYTF
TGTGCCAGCAGTTTAGAGGGTATACGAGTGTATGGCTACACCTTC
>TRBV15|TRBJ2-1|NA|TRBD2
CATSRPGLATGNEQFF
TGTGCCACCAGCAGGCCGGGACTAGCAACAGGGAATGAGCAGTTCTTC
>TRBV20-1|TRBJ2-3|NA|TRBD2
CSASAASGGASVDTQYF
TGCAGTGCTAGTGCGGCTAGCGGGGGGGCGAGCGTAGATACGCAGTATTTT
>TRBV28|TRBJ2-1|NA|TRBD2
CASSAGVREGDEQFF
TGTGCCAGCAGTGCGGGAGTGCGGGAGGGCGATGAGCAGTTCTTC
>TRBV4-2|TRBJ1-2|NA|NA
CASSQERGGRWNYGYTF
TGTGCCAGCAGCCAAGAAAGGGGGGGTCGGTGGAACTATGGCTACACCTTC
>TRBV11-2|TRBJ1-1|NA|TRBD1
CASSLGPGQDEAFF
TGTGCCAGCAGCTTAGGACCGGGACAGGATGAAGCTTTCTTT
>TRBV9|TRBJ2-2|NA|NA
CASSVGGQPNTGELFF
TGTGCCAGCAGCGTAGGGGGGCAGCCAAACACCGGGGAGCTGTTTTTT
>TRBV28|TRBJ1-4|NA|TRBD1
CASSPSPGLIGGTNEKLFF
TGTGCCAGCAGCCCCTCCCCCGGACTCATAGGGGGCACTAATGAAAAACTGTTTTTT
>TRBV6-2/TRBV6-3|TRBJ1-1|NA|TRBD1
CASSRHPGQLNTEAFF
TGTGCCAGCAGCCGTCACCCGGGACAGCTGAACACTGAAGCTTTCTTT
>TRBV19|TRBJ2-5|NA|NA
CASSAPGGQRQETQYF
TGTGCCAGTAGTGCCCCCGGTGGTCAGCGACAAGAGACCCAGTACTTC
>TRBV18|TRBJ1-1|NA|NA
CASSPPAWEAFF
TGTGCCAGCTCACCTCCCGCGTGGGAAGCTTTCTTT
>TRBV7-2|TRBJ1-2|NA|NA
CASSLAGQVSSYGYTF
TGTGCCAGCAGCTTAGCCGGACAAGTGAGTAGCTATGGCTACACCTTC
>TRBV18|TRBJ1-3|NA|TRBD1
CASSPRTGGSGNTIYF
TGTGCCAGCTCACCCAGGACAGGGGGCAGTGGAAACACCATATATTTT
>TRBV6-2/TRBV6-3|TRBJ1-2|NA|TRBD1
CASSDPGTGPKRF
TGTGCCAGCAGCGATCCCGGGACAGGGCCTAAACGCTTC
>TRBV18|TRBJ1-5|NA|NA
CASSPQGYQPQHF
TGTGCCAGCTCACCACAGGGGTATCAGCCCCAGCATTTT
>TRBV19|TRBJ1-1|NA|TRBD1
CASSSWTGGNTEAFF
TGTGCCAGTAGTAGTTGGACAGGCGGGAACACTGAAGCTTTCTTT